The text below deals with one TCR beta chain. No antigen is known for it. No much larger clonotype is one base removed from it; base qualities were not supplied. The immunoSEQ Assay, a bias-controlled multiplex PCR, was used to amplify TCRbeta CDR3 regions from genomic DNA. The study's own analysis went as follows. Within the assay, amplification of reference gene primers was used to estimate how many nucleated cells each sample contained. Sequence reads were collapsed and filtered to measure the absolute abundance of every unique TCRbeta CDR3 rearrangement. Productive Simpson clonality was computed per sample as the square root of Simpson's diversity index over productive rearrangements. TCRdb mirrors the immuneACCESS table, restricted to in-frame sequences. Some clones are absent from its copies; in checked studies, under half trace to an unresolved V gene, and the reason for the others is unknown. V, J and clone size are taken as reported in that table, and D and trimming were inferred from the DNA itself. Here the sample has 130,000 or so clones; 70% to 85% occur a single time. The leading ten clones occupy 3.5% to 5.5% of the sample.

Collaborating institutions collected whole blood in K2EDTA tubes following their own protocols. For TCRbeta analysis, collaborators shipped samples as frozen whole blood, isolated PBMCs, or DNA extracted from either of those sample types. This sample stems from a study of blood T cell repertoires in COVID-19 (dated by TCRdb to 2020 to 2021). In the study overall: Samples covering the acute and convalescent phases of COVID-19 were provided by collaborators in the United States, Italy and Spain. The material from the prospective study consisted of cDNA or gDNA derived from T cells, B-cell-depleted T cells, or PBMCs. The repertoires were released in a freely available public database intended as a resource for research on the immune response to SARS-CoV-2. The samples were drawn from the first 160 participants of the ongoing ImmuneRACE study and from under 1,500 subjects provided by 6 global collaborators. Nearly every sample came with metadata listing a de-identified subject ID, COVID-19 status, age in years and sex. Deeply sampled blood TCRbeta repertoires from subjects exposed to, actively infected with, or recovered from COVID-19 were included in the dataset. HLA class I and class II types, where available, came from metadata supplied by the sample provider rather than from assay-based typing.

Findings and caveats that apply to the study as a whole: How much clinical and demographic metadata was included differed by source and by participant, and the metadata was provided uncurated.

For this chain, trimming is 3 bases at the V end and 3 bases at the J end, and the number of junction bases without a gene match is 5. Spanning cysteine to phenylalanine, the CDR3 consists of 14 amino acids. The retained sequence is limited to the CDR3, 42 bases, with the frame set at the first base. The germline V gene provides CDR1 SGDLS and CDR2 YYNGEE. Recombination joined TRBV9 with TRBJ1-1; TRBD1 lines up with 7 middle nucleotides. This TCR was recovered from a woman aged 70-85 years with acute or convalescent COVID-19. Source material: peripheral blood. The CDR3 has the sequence CASSEGTGDTEAFF. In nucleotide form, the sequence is TGTGCCAGCAGCGAAGGAACAGGGGACACTGAAGCTTTCTTT.